The 8 T cell receptor beta chains reported below all come from one sample, sequenced in a study of T cell changes during pregnancy in multiple sclerosis (dated by TCRdb to the late 2010s). The library came from the immunoSEQ multiplex PCR assay. Imported from immuneACCESS, the table was reduced by TCRdb to in-frame sequences with V and J called. These copies leave out some clones; in studies compared against another copy, an unresolved V gene accounts for under half, and the cause of the remainder is not known. The sample contains approximately 130,000 clones, approximately 93% of them found a single time. The ten largest clones capture 6.2% of the sample. The sequencing here drew on peripheral blood, taken before pregnancy. These receptors originate from a female donor with multiple sclerosis, enrolled in a pregnancy study.

This sequence joins TRBV5-1 and TRBJ1-1, with 7 bases that match TRBD1. The germline V gene encodes CDR1 SGHRS and CDR2 YFSETQ. The V segment lost 4 bases and the J segment 2 bases; nucleotides outside the gene matches: 11. The CDR3 runs 16 residues. CDR3 in amino acids: CASSVDATGINTEAFF. For the CDR3, the DNA is TGCGCCAGCAGCGTGGACGCGACAGGGATAAACACTGAAGCTTTCTTT. The variable domain in full, completed from reference TRBV5-1 and TRBJ1-1, reads KAGVTQTPRYLIKTRGQQVTLSCSPISGHRSVSWYQQTPGQGLQFLFEYFSETQRNKGNFPGRFSGRQFSNSRSEMNVSTLELGDSALYLCASSVDATGINTEAFFGQGTRLTVV.

The chain carries TRBV18 and TRBJ1-1; D not resolved. The V gene lost 8 bases and the J gene lost 0 bases, with 16 bases spanning the gap. The CDR3 is 15 amino acids. The germline CDR1 and CDR2 sequences are KGHSH and LQKENI. This CDR3 reads CASQPAGNMNTEAFF. The CDR3, as DNA: TGTGCCAGCCAACCCGCCGGGAATATGAACACTGAAGCTTTCTTT. Full variable domain (rest looked up from reference TRBV18 and TRBJ1-1): NAGVMQNPRHLVRRRGQEARLRCSPMKGHSHVYWYRQLPEEGLKFMVYLQKENIIDESGMPKERFSAEFPKEGPSILRIQQVVRGDSAAYFCASQPAGNMNTEAFFGQGTRLTVV.

The V and J genes are TRBV11-2 and TRBJ1-5; perhaps TRBD1 as D (6 bases). The V end lost 5 bases, the J end lost 0 bases, and 14 bases lay between the germline ends. Germline assignment: CDR1 SGHAT and CDR2 FQNNGV. The CDR3 is made up of 16 amino acids. CDR3 sequence (DNA): TGTGCCAGCAGCCGCGGGGGCTCGTATAGCAATCAGCCCCAGCATTTT. This codes for CASSRGGSYSNQPQHF.

The gene calls are TRBV7-9 and TRBJ1-1; possible D gene TRBD1, 6 bases. Trimming took off 5 bases at V and 3 bases at J, with 16 bases between the two ends. Per germline, CDR1 SEHNR and CDR2 FQNEAQ (reference sequence). CDR3 length equals 15 residues. CDR3 DNA sequence: TGTGCCAGCAGCCCCCCAAGGGGGAGGGACACTGAAGCTTTCTTT. This codes for CASSPPRGRDTEAFF.

The chain couples TRBV7-8 to TRBJ2-7; 8 bases are shared with TRBD1. The CDR3 runs to 15 residues. V shed 4 bases and J 4 bases; nucleotides not matched to a gene: 9. The germline V gene has CDR1 SGHVS and CDR2 FQNEAQ. CDR3 DNA sequence: TGTGCCAGCAGCTCAGAATTAGGACAGGGTTACGAGCAGTACTTC. It is translated as CASSSELGQGYEQYF.

The chain links TRBV10-1 to TRBJ2-1; 9 bases map to TRBD2. Germline V lookup: CDR1 WNHNN, CDR2 SYGVQD (reference sequence). V gave up 0 bases and J gave up 2 bases; unmatched junction bases: 2. This CDR3 is 16 amino acids long. CDR3 region: CASSESAGGTYNEQFF. The CDR3 DNA is TGCGCCAGCAGTGAGTCAGCGGGAGGAACCTACAATGAGCAGTTCTTC.

The J gene is TRBJ1-2, the V gene TRBV20-1; D ambiguous. The CDR3 loop spans 11 amino acids. CDR1 is DFQATT, CDR2 SNEGSKA, per germline (reference sequence). The germline V and J ends were trimmed by 6 bases and 4 bases, with 9 bases remaining between them. The CDR3 nucleotides are TGCAGTGCCACCCCCAGCTATGGCTACACCTTC. Encoded protein: CSATPSYGYTF.

This chain connects TRBV9 to TRBJ1-1, with a possible D match to TRBD1 (5 bases). The CDR3 totals 15 residues. V was pared by 4 bases and J by 0 bases, with 13 bases between. CDR1 is SGDLS and CDR2 is YYNGEE in the germline V gene. CDR3 nucleotide sequence: TGTGCCAGCAGCCGGGACTCCGCTTTGAACACTGAAGCTTTCTTT. It encodes CASSRDSALNTEAFF.